The 22 T cell receptor beta chains below come from one sample, sequenced in a study of T cell clonotyping in hematopoietic cell transplantation. Only in-frame clones appear in the TCRdb table, and some are missing; sequencing was by immunoSEQ multiplex PCR. The sample lists approximately 70,000 clones; just under 95% were seen once. Sequenced input: peripheral blood mononuclear cells. The receptors were gathered from a man aged 50-60 years in good health. Some clones in this sample may be carry-over from other donors' samples.

This clone was seen once. The V and J genes are TRBV7-6 and TRBJ2-1; a possible D gene is TRBD2 (6 bases). This CDR3 has 16 amino acids. V was cut by 1 base and J by 1 base, with 11 bases left in between. CDR1 SGHVS and CDR2 FNYEAQ come from the germline V gene. As DNA, the CDR3 is TGTGCCAGCAGCTTAGGAGGGACTTCTTCCTACAATGAGCAGTTCTTC. Its translation is CASSLGGTSSYNEQFF.

J is TRBJ2-1 and V is TRBV11-3; perhaps TRBD2 as D (6 bases). This CDR3 comprises 13 residues. The germline V and J ends were trimmed by 5 bases and 5 bases, with 10 bases remaining between them. Looked up from germline, CDR1 is SGHNT and CDR2 is YENEEA. In DNA, the CDR3 is TGTGCCAGCAGCCGGGACTTCAACAATGAGCAGTTCTTC. Residues: CASSRDFNNEQFF. Looking up the rest from reference TRBV11-3 and TRBJ2-1 gives the full variable domain: EAGVVQSPRYKIIEKKQPVAFWCNPISGHNTLYWYLQNLGQGPELLIRYENEEAVDDSQLPKDRFSAERLKGVDSTLKIQPAELGDSAVYLCASSRDFNNEQFFGPGTRLTVL.

This clone was seen just once. The chain couples TRBV25-1 to TRBJ2-1; 10 bases agree with TRBD1. V lost 5 bases to trimming and J lost 8 bases; unmatched junction nucleotides: 12. The CDR3 runs 16 residues. CDR1 and CDR2 (germline): MGHDK, SYGVNS. The CDR3 DNA is TGTGCCAGCAGTCCCACCCCGGGACAGGGGAGGGATGAGCAGTTCTTC. Protein sequence: CASSPTPGQGRDEQFF.

The V and J genes are TRBV5-6 and TRBJ1-5; D uncertain. CDR3 length: 17 residues. V lost 0 bases, J lost 0 bases, and 13 bases lay in between. Germline V gene data show CDR1 as SGHDT and CDR2 as YYEEEE. CDR3 region: CASSLGHGVYSNQPQHF. The CDR3 nucleotides read TGTGCCAGCAGCTTGGGCCATGGGGTCTATAGCAATCAGCCCCAGCATTTT.

The gene calls are TRBV2 and TRBJ1-1; the D gene is possibly TRBD1 (6 bases). This CDR3 is 15 amino acids long. Deletions cut 5 bases from V and 6 bases from J, with 19 bases between. Germline values: CDR1 SNHLY, CDR2 FYNNEI. This chain's CDR3 is CASSLGGAWASEAFF. The CDR3 DNA is TGTGCCAGCAGTCTGGGGGGCGCATGGGCATCTGAAGCTTTCTTT. Based on the CDR3 plus reference TRBV2 and TRBJ1-1, the full variable domain is EPEVTQTPSHQVTQMGQEVILRCVPISNHLYFYWYRQILGQKVEFLVSFYNNEISEKSEIFDDQFSVERPDGSNFTLKIRSTKLEDSAMYFCASSLGGAWASEAFFGQGTRLTVV.

This chain links TRBV2 with TRBJ1-1; 7 bases align to TRBD1. Germline-derived CDR1 and CDR2 are SNHLY and FYNNEI. This CDR3 spans 15 amino acids. V dropped 4 bases and J dropped 0; count of bases not matched to a gene: 5. The CDR3 coding sequence is TGTGCCAGCAGTGTCTTCGACAGGGTGAACACTGAAGCTTTCTTT. Protein: CASSVFDRVNTEAFF.

V and J are TRBV28 and TRBJ2-7, with D possibly being TRBD1 (7 bases). V lost 5 bases and J lost 0, with 14 bases in between. The germline V gene encodes CDR1 MDHEN and CDR2 SYDVKM. There are 15 residues in the CDR3. The CDR3 nucleotides are TGTGCCAGCAGTGCCGGGGGACAGCGCTCCTACGAGCAGTACTTC. Protein product: CASSAGGQRSYEQYF.

The rearrangement links TRBV30 to TRBJ2-7, with a possible D match to TRBD2 (6 bases). The germline gives CDR1 GTSNPN, CDR2 SVGIG (reference sequence). Trimming shortened V by 1 base and J by 2 bases, and 15 bases separated the two germline ends. The CDR3 sequence is 15 residues long. The CDR3 DNA sequence: TGTGCCTGGAGTGGGATAGCGGAAGACCCCTACGAGCAGTACTTC. Amino acids: CAWSGIAEDPYEQYF.

The chain is built from TRBV7-8 and TRBJ2-2; D possibly corresponds to TRBD2 (6 bases). This CDR3 comprises 15 residues. In germline, CDR1 is SGHVS, CDR2 FQNEAQ. V lost 2 bases and J 1 base, leaving 8 bases between the germline ends. In nucleotides, the CDR3 is TGTGCCAGCAGCTTATTCGGGGGGAACACCGGGGAGCTGTTTTTT. It is translated as CASSLFGGNTGELFF.

This sequence joins TRBV2 and TRBJ1-1; D unclear. V gave up 3 bases and J gave up 3 bases, with 2 bases separating them. CDR1 is SNHLY, CDR2 FYNNEI, per germline. The length of the CDR3 is 11 residues. CDR3: CASSEYTEAFF. Here the CDR3 DNA reads TGTGCCAGCAGTGAGTACACTGAAGCTTTCTTT.

The rearrangement links TRBV6-1 to TRBJ1-6, with a tentative D call TRBD1 (5 bases). CDR1 MNHNS and CDR2 SASEGT come from the germline V gene. This CDR3 has 18 residues. V lost 2 bases to trimming and J lost 3 bases, with 17 bases between them. CDR3 region: CASSERGFGADYNSPLHF. In DNA form, the CDR3 reads TGTGCCAGCAGTGAAAGGGGTTTTGGGGCAGACTATAATTCACCCCTCCACTTT.

Turning to this clone: A read error is likely, as this CDR3 ends without the conserved phenylalanine or tryptophan. Because the CDR3's place on the DNA is in doubt, the DNA is left out and the CDR3 is given as listed by TCRdb. V gene TRBV2 combines with J gene TRBJ1-2; TRBD1 is taken as the D call from the table, unchecked against the DNA. The V gene's germline CDR1 is SNHLY and CDR2 FYNNEI. The CDR3 contains 9 residues when both ends are counted. This CDR3 is CAACGRDSV.

The chain is built from TRBV29-1 and TRBJ1-2; maybe TRBD1 (6 bases). Germline V gene lookup returns CDR1 SQVTM and CDR2 ANQGSEA. This CDR3 spans 14 amino acids. Trimming shortened V by 7 bases and J by 0 bases, and 15 bases separated the two germline ends. The CDR3 here is CSARQDYTNYGYTF. The CDR3 DNA follows: TGCAGCGCTCGACAGGATTATACTAACTATGGCTACACCTTC.

The rearrangement joins TRBV5-1 to TRBJ2-3, with no clear D. Germline lookup yields CDR1 SGHRS and CDR2 YFSETQ. V was clipped by 4 bases and J by 1 base, with 4 bases between them. This CDR3 comprises 12 residues. The DNA of the CDR3 is TGCGCCAGCAGCGCCGGCACAGATACGCAGTATTTT. This gives the protein CASSAGTDTQYF.

The gene calls are TRBV7-9 and TRBJ2-7; D possibly corresponds to TRBD2 (6 bases). Trimming cost V 4 bases and J 3 bases, with 10 bases left between them. CDR1 and CDR2 (germline): SEHNR, FQNEAQ (reference sequence). The CDR3 totals 13 residues. The CDR3 sequence: CASSSGLNYEQYF. The CDR3 DNA is TGTGCCAGCAGCTCGGGACTGAACTACGAGCAGTACTTC.

The chain has TRBV5-6 and TRBJ1-5; 10 bases map to TRBD1. This CDR3 spans 14 amino acids. Germline values: CDR1 SGHDT, CDR2 YYEEEE. V lost 2 bases and J lost 6; bases outside the gene matches: 2. DNA of the CDR3: TGTGCCAGCAGCTTAGGGACAGGGGTTCAGCCCCAGCATTTT. It yields the protein CASSLGTGVQPQHF.

The chain joins TRBV9 to TRBJ2-5; D is possibly TRBD1 (6 bases). Germline CDR1 reads SGDLS; CDR2 reads YYNGEE. The CDR3 has 14 amino acids. Trimming pared 4 bases from V and 2 bases from J, leaving 12 bases between. The CDR3 DNA is TGTGCCAGCAGCCCCGAGGACAGACAAGAGACCCAGTACTTC. Amino acids: CASSPEDRQETQYF.

This clone was seen just once. J is TRBJ1-2 and V is TRBV7-2; perhaps TRBD1 as D (6 bases). Trimming took off 1 base at V and 7 bases at J, with 13 bases between the two ends. Germline-derived CDR1 and CDR2 are SGHTA and FQGNSA. The CDR3 contains 14 residues. The DNA for the CDR3 is TGTGCCAGCAGCTTAGGTGACGGGGGGCCTGGCTACACCTTC. Translated: CASSLGDGGPGYTF.

The gene calls are TRBV5-1 and TRBJ2-2, with 7 bases that match TRBD2. Germline assignment: CDR1 SGHRS and CDR2 YFSETQ. The CDR3 loop spans 16 amino acids. Losses at the gene ends were 3 bases for V and 4 bases for J; bases not matched to a gene: 9. The CDR3 here is CASSYQRGSGTGELFF. The CDR3, as DNA: TGCGCCAGCAGCTACCAGCGGGGATCGGGCACCGGGGAGCTGTTTTTT. Full variable domain (missing parts from reference TRBV5-1 and TRBJ2-2): KAGVTQTPRYLIKTRGQQVTLSCSPISGHRSVSWYQQTPGQGLQFLFEYFSETQRNKGNFPGRFSGRQFSNSRSEMNVSTLELGDSALYLCASSYQRGSGTGELFFGEGSRLTVL.

The chain combines TRBV7-9 with TRBJ2-2; D is perhaps TRBD2 (5 bases). Trimming stripped 7 bases from V and 4 bases from J, with 10 bases between. Germline CDR1 and CDR2: SEHNR and FQNEAQ (reference sequence). CDR3 length equals 13 residues. CDR3 region: CASTFGGTGELFF. In nucleotides, the CDR3 is TGTGCCAGCACCTTCGGAGGCACCGGGGAGCTGTTTTTT.

The chain uses TRBV5-4 and TRBJ2-5; 7 bases map to TRBD2. Losses at the gene ends were 4 bases for V and 4 bases for J; bases not matched to a gene: 4. This CDR3 spans 13 amino acids. Germline V gives CDR1 SGHNT, CDR2 YYREEE (reference sequence). CDR3 sequence: CASSPREGETQYF. The CDR3 DNA reads TGTGCCAGCAGCCCCAGGGAGGGAGAGACCCAGTACTTC.

This chain uses TRBV6-7 with TRBJ1-5, with unresolved D. TRBV6-7 is known as an ORF, though its function is uncertain. This CDR3 is built from 13 residues. V was shortened by 8 bases and J by 7 bases, with 15 bases between the two germline ends. The CDR3 protein is CASEHEVGQPQHF. Written as DNA, the CDR3 is TGTGCCAGCGAACATGAAGTGGGGCAGCCCCAGCATTTT.